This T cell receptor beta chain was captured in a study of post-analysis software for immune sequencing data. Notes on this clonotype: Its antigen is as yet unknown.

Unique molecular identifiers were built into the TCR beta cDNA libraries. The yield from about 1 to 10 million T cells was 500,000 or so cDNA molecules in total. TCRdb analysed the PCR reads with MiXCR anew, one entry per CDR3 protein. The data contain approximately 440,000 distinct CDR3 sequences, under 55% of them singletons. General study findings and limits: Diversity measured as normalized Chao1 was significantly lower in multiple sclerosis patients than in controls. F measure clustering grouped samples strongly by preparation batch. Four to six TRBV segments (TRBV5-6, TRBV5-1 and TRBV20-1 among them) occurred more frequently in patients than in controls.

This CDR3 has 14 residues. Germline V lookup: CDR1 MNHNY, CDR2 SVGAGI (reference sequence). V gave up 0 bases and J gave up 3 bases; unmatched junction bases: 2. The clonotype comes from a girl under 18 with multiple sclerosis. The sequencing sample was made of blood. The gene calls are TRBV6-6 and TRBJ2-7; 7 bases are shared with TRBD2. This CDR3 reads CASSYSSGIYEQYF. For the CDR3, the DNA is TGTGCCAGCAGTTACTCGAGCGGGATCTACGAGCAGTACTTC.